This is a list of T cell receptor beta chains from one sample in a study of T cell responses to AZD1222 COVID-19 vaccine. TCRdb's copy holds only in-frame clones and misses some; the assay was immunoSEQ multiplex PCR. The sample includes approximately 190,000 clones, 85% to 95% of them seen just once. Sequencing used peripheral blood, obtained on day 0 of AZD1222 vaccination. Source of these receptors: an adult in good health. Both conserved end residues are part of each CDR3. A D gene is named only where the DNA matches it firmly. A row's size may be missing; if present it is once, few, many or a size class.

TRBJ2-7	NA	TRBD1	TRBV5-6	CASTRTGGPEQYF	TGTGCCAGCACACGGACAGGAGGACCCGAGCAGTACTTC
TRBJ2-1	NA	NA	TRBV28	CASSLRLYEQFF	TGTGCCAGCAGTCTGAGACTCTATGAGCAGTTCTTC
TRBJ2-7	NA	NA	TRBV20-1	CSARGDYEQYF	TGCAGTGCTAGGGGTGACTACGAGCAGTACTTC
TRBJ2-7	once	NA	TRBV6-5	CASSIDASYEQYF	TGTGCCAGCAGCATCGACGCGTCCTACGAGCAGTACTTC
TRBJ1-4	NA	NA	TRBV5-1	CASRAGGPTNEKLFF	TGCGCCAGCAGGGCGGGCGGGCCAACTAATGAAAAACTGTTTTTT
TRBJ2-7	NA	NA	TRBV20-1	CRGLSSYEQYF	TGCAGGGGGCTAAGCTCCTACGAGCAGTACTTC
TRBJ2-3	NA	TRBD2	TRBV5-1	CASSPGTSESTDTQYF	TGCGCCAGCAGCCCAGGGACTAGCGAGAGCACAGATACGCAGTATTTT
TRBJ2-7	NA	NA	TRBV18	CASSPPVRADEQYF	TGTGCCAGCTCACCACCTGTCAGGGCGGACGAGCAGTACTTC
TRBJ1-5	NA	NA	TRBV7-9	CASSLGAGKNQPQHF	TGTGCCAGCAGCTTAGGAGCAGGCAAAAATCAGCCCCAGCATTTT
TRBJ1-5	NA	NA	TRBV28	CASSLVHQPQHF	TGTGCCAGCAGTTTGGTCCATCAGCCCCAGCATTTT
TRBJ2-7	NA	NA	TRBV7-2	CASSVYYEQYF	TGTGCCAGCAGCGTGTACTACGAGCAGTACTTC
TRBJ1-1	NA	NA	TRBV4-1	CASRQLGSENTEAFF	TGCGCCAGCAGGCAACTGGGATCCGAGAACACTGAAGCTTTCTTT
TRBJ2-7	NA	NA	TRBV10-3	CAISRQAGSYEQYF	TGTGCCATCAGTCGACAGGCCGGCTCCTACGAGCAGTACTTC
TRBJ1-2	NA	NA	TRBV3-1/TRBV3-2	CASSHLSGTDGYTF	TGTGCCAGCAGCCATTTATCGGGGACTGATGGCTACACCTTC
TRBJ1-3	NA	NA	TRBV27	CASSWRHSQPGNTIYF	TGTGCCAGCAGTTGGCGGCATTCCCAGCCCGGAAACACCATATATTTT
TRBJ2-5	NA	NA	TRBV12-5	CASGLVGNSKRQETQYF	TGTGCTAGTGGTTTGGTAGGGAACAGCAAGAGACAAGAGACCCAGTACTTC
TRBJ1-5	NA	NA	TRBV18	CASSPEYQSGQPQHF	TGTGCCAGCTCACCGGAATATCAGTCCGGACAGCCCCAGCATTTT
TRBJ1-5	NA	NA	TRBV7-2	CASSLGDQPQHF	TGTGCCAGCAGCTTAGGAGATCAGCCCCAGCATTTT
TRBJ1-2	few	NA	TRBV6-5	CASSYSQAFNYGYTF	TGTGCCAGCAGTTACTCCCAAGCATTTAACTATGGCTACACCTTC
TRBJ1-4	NA	NA	TRBV5-1	CASSVGEGREKLFF	TGCGCCAGCAGCGTAGGAGAGGGACGGGAAAAACTGTTTTTT
TRBJ1-5	NA	TRBD1	TRBV19	CATLGQGHQPQHF	TGTGCCACCCTTGGACAGGGACACCAGCCCCAGCATTTT
TRBJ2-3	once	TRBD2	TRBV6-2/TRBV6-3	CASSYSSGSGARTDTQYF	TGTGCCAGCAGTTACTCGAGCGGAAGCGGGGCCCGCACAGATACGCAGTATTTT
TRBJ2-2	NA	TRBD1	TRBV12-3/TRBV12-4	CASRGQGPGELFF	TGTGCCAGCAGGGGACAGGGGCCCGGGGAGCTGTTTTTT
TRBJ1-1	NA	NA	TRBV12-3/TRBV12-4	CASSFGGEAFF	TGTGCCAGCAGTTTTGGGGGTGAAGCTTTCTTT
TRBJ2-3	once	NA	TRBV7-9	CASSLARGLGTDTQYF	TGTGCCAGCAGCTTAGCCAGGGGATTGGGCACAGATACGCAGTATTTT
TRBJ2-7	NA	TRBD1	TRBV27	CATDRVGDEQYF	TGTGCCACAGACAGGGTCGGGGACGAGCAGTACTTC
TRBJ2-2	NA	TRBD1	TRBV5-1	CASSTDRGWTGELFF	TGCGCCAGCAGCACAGACAGGGGATGGACCGGGGAGCTGTTTTTT
TRBJ1-2	NA	TRBD1	TRBV7-8	CASSLVGGQGLAGYTF	TGTGCCAGCAGCTTAGTAGGCGGACAGGGGCTTGCGGGCTACACCTTC
TRBJ1-6	NA	NA	TRBV25-1	CASSDGSSYNSPLHF	TGTGCCAGCAGTGACGGGAGCTCCTATAATTCACCCCTCCACTTT
TRBJ2-4	NA	TRBD1	TRBV18	CASSPPTAATGRSLAKNIQYF	TGTGCCAGCTCACCACCGACCGCCGCGACAGGGCGTTCATTAGCCAAAAACATTCAGTACTTC
TRBJ1-6	NA	TRBD1	TRBV15	CATSQQGADSPLHF	TGTGCCACCAGTCAACAGGGGGCAGATTCACCCCTCCACTTT